This T cell receptor beta chain originates from a study of blood T cell repertoires in COVID-19. Study in general: PBMCs, B-cell-depleted T cells, or T cells were the source of the cDNA or gDNA that made up the material.

Measured with immunoSEQ multiplex PCR; TCRdb has only the in-frame clones, and not every one. The sample yields 250,000 to 300,000 clones, 89% seen once. V shed 1 base and J 5 bases; nucleotides not matched to a gene: 4. This CDR3 is 15 amino acids long. Germline values: CDR1 SGHRS, CDR2 YFSETQ. The V and J genes are TRBV5-1 and TRBJ2-2; 8 nucleotides agree with TRBD2. The sequence derives from a woman in her sixties or seventies with acute or convalescent COVID-19. The material sequenced was peripheral blood. DNA for the CDR3: TGCGCCAGCAGCTTGAGCGGGAGTGGGACCGGGGAGCTGTTTTTT. Amino acid sequence: CASSLSGSGTGELFF.